One sample yielded the 6 T cell receptor beta chains listed below, sequenced in a study of blood T cell repertoires in COVID-19. Sequenced by immunoSEQ multiplex PCR; TCRdb stores in-frame clones only, minus some. The repertoire has a few hundred thousand clones, 70% to 90% of them found once; the top ten carry less than 1.5%. Sequences were obtained from PBMCs or T cells enriched from blood (not recorded which). The receptors derive from a woman younger than 35 who had been exposed to COVID-19.

This chain uses TRBV18 with TRBJ1-1; 9 positions match TRBD1. Germline V gene lookup returns CDR1 KGHSH and CDR2 LQKENI. V lost 2 bases and J lost 0; bases outside the gene matches: 19. CDR3 length: 21 amino acids. CDR3 region: CASSPVTGGLGQGHLNTEAFF. For the CDR3, the DNA is TGTGCCAGCTCACCAGTCACGGGGGGGCTAGGACAGGGGCACTTGAACACTGAAGCTTTCTTT.

The CDR3 sequence: CASSEWTGDGSPLHF. CDR3 DNA: TGTGCCAGCAGTGAATGGACAGGGGACGGCTCACCCCTCCACTTT. The rearrangement joins TRBV25-1 to TRBJ1-6; 9 nucleotides line up with TRBD1. After removal of 1 base from V and 10 bases from J, the junction contained 5 bases not matched to a gene. The germline V gene has CDR1 MGHDK and CDR2 SYGVNS. This CDR3 spans 15 amino acids. The complete variable domain, with remaining parts taken from reference TRBV25-1 and TRBJ1-6, reads EADIYQTPRYLVIGTGKKITLECSQTMGHDKMYWYQQDPGMELHLIHYSYGVNSTEKGDLSSESTVSRIRTEHFPLTLESARPSHTSQYLCASSEWTGDGSPLHFGNGTRLTVT.

The chain links TRBV29-1 to TRBJ2-3; no definite D call. Trimming pared 2 bases from V and 4 bases from J, leaving 7 bases between. The CDR3 runs 12 residues. CDR1 and CDR2 (germline): SQVTM, ANQGSEA. CDR3 sequence: CSVELSADTQYF. The CDR3 coding sequence is TGCAGCGTTGAATTGTCAGCAGATACGCAGTATTTT.

The chain joins TRBV28 to TRBJ2-1, with D tentatively TRBD2 (5 bases). From germline, CDR1 is MDHEN and CDR2 SYDVKM. The CDR3 extends over 16 amino acids. V was cut by 4 bases and J by 6 bases, with 19 bases left in between. The CDR3 is CASSSVDVGEANEQFF. The DNA for the CDR3 is TGTGCCAGCAGTTCAGTCGACGTCGGGGAAGCCAATGAGCAGTTCTTC.

As to this clone: Different DNA sequences within this sample yield the same CDR3. This chain links TRBV19 with TRBJ1-1; TRBD1 is a possible D gene (6 bases). The CDR3 runs 13 residues. Per the germline V gene, CDR1 is LNHDA and CDR2 is SQIVND (reference sequence). Trimming removed 4 bases from V and 4 bases from J, with 10 bases in between. In DNA form, the CDR3 reads TGTGCCAGTAGTACACAGGGTGGCACTGAAGCTTTCTTT. Translating gives CASSTQGGTEAFF.

V and J are TRBV3-1 (or the pseudogene TRBV3-2) and TRBJ1-5; 7 positions agree with TRBD1. CDR1 LGHDT and CDR2 YNNKEL come from the germline V gene (reference sequence). CDR3 length equals 14 residues. Trimming took 4 bases from V and 3 from J; bases not matched to a gene: 3. The CDR3 loop is CASSPQGVNQPQHF. CDR3 in DNA: TGTGCCAGCAGCCCCCAGGGGGTCAATCAGCCCCAGCATTTT.